This T cell receptor (beta chain) was retrieved from a study of cytomegalovirus exposure and HLA in healthy donors. Study as a whole: Of over 300 genotyped donors, 65% to 85% clustered with self-reported Caucasian donors. Regarding the study as a whole: In vitro testing confirmed three CMV-associated chains as specific for CMV antigens. In a later analysis, CMV-associated beta chains were mostly HLA-associated, it appeared.

Each donor's status was that of a healthy bone marrow donor. Note on this clone: Its antigen is still unknown.

The PCR ran on 60 Vbeta and 13 Jbeta primers. Some clones are missing from TCRdb's copy, which holds only in-frame ones; the method was immunoSEQ multiplex PCR. The sample contains some 120,000 clones, roughly 80% of which appear only once. The specimen was PBMCs. The receptor comes from a man aged 30-40 years in good health and CMV-seropositive.

DNA for the CDR3: TGTGCCAGCAGCCGGAGCGGGGGGGCGGATACGCAGTATTTT. This encodes CASSRSGGADTQYF. V and J are TRBV9 and TRBJ2-3; 10 nucleotides line up with TRBD2. CDR1 is SGDLS and CDR2 is YYNGEE in the germline V gene. The CDR3 has 14 residues. The V segment lost 4 bases and the J segment 6 bases; nucleotides outside the gene matches: 5.